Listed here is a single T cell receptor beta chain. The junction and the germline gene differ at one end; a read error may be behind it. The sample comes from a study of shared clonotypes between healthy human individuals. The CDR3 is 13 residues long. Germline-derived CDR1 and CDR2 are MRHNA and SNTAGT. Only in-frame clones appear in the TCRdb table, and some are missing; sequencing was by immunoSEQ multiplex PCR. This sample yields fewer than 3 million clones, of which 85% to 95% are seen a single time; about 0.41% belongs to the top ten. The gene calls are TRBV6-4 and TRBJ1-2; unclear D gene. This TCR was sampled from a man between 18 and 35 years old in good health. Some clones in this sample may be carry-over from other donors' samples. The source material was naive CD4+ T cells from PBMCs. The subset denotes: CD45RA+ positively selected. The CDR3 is CASSDSREPVPLF. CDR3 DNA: TGTGCCAGCAGTGACTCGAGAGAGCCGGTCCCCCTCTTC.